The 27 T cell receptor beta chains presented below share a single source sample, sequenced in a study of OX40 agonist ivuxolimab in advanced cancers. The method was immunoSEQ multiplex PCR; TCRdb's version includes in-frame clones alone and lacks a portion of them. The data show fewer than 90,000 clones, 89% seen once. The source material was CD4+ or CD8+ T cells sorted from blood, sampled in a trial of the OX40 agonist ivuxolimab. These receptor sequences come from an adult with an advanced solid tumor such as melanoma, head and neck, liver or kidney cancer.

The V and J genes are TRBV5-1 and TRBJ2-7; D unresolved. The CDR3 runs to 14 residues. Per the germline V gene, CDR1 is SGHRS and CDR2 is YFSETQ. V lost 0 bases to trimming and J lost 1 base, with 8 bases between them. The CDR3 region has the DNA TGCGCCAGCAGCTTGGGTGGGCCTTCCTACGAGCAGTACGTC. This codes for CASSLGGPSYEQYV.

The chain combines TRBV11-2 with TRBJ2-1; the match to TRBD1 covers 9 bases. V trimming: 5 bases; J trimming: 7 bases; junction bases outside the gene matches: 9. Germline V CDR1 and CDR2: SGHAT, FQNNGV. The CDR3 has 15 residues. CDR3 region: CASSQDRGYRNEQFF. The CDR3 bases are TGTGCCAGCAGCCAGGACAGGGGATATAGAAATGAGCAGTTCTTC.

This chain joins TRBV4-3 and TRBJ2-3, with D uncertain. Germline CDR1 is LGHNA and CDR2 is YSLEER. V was cut by 1 base and J by 2 bases, with 10 bases left in between. The CDR3 loop spans 15 amino acids. The CDR3, as DNA: TGCGCCAGCAGCCAAGGGTCTAGGACCACAGATACGCAGTATTTT. As protein: CASSQGSRTTDTQYF.

The J gene is TRBJ2-2, the V gene TRBV4-1; D possibly uses TRBD1 or TRBD2 (6 bases each). The germline V and J ends were trimmed by 8 bases and 2 bases, with 24 bases remaining between them. Per germline, CDR1 MGHRA and CDR2 YSYEKL. CDR3 length: 18 residues. The CDR3 protein is CASRGLRQEETNTGELFF. The CDR3, as DNA: TGCGCCAGCCGGGGGCTTCGACAGGAAGAAACAAACACCGGGGAGCTGTTTTTT.

In this sample, this clone turned up once. This chain connects TRBV4-1 to TRBJ1-4; 10 bases align to TRBD1. Trimming took 0 bases from V and 13 from J; bases not matched to a gene: 8. The CDR3 runs 15 residues. The V gene's germline CDR1 is MGHRA and CDR2 YSYEKL. The CDR3 bases are TGCGCCAGCAGCCAAGACCCGGGACAGGGGTTTAGACTGTTTTTT. Its translation is CASSQDPGQGFRLFF.

This chain connects TRBV5-1 to TRBJ2-3; D possibly corresponds to TRBD1 (5 bases). The CDR3 is 11 residues long. V lost 1 base to trimming and J lost 9 bases, with 6 bases between them. Germline V gene data show CDR1 as SGHRS and CDR2 as YFSETQ. The CDR3 reads CASSLTGTQYF. CDR3 sequence (DNA): TGCGCCAGCAGCTTGACAGGAACGCAGTATTTT.

The chain employs TRBV5-1 and TRBJ2-3; 8 bases are a match to TRBD2. In germline, CDR1 is SGHRS, CDR2 YFSETQ. This CDR3 has 15 residues. The ends lost 0 bases at V and 5 bases at J; junction bases unmatched: 5. This chain's CDR3 is CASSLGGGTGDTQYF. Here the CDR3 DNA reads TGCGCCAGCAGCTTGGGCGGGGGGACTGGAGATACGCAGTATTTT.

This chain connects TRBV10-3 to TRBJ1-2; D possibly corresponds to TRBD1 (6 bases). Trimming removed 5 bases at V and 0 bases at J, with 16 bases between. Germline CDR1 reads ENHRY; CDR2 reads SYGVKD. This CDR3 has 16 residues. The CDR3 here is CAISPGQGGPNYGYTF. Here the CDR3 DNA reads TGTGCCATCAGTCCGGGACAAGGAGGTCCTAACTATGGCTACACCTTC.

CDR3 DNA sequence: TGTGCCAGCTCACCTCTCAGGGGCGCCTACAATGAGCAGTTCTTC. As protein: CASSPLRGAYNEQFF. The chain links TRBV18 to TRBJ2-1, with TRBD1 as a possible D gene (6 bases). V was clipped by 3 bases and J by 2 bases, with 11 bases between them. The CDR3 has 15 amino acids. Germline CDR1 is KGHSH and CDR2 is LQKENI.

This clone was seen once. This chain links TRBV7-9 with TRBJ1-2; TRBD1 matches 8 bases. The ends lost 5 bases at V and 7 bases at J; junction bases unmatched: 9. Germline assignment: CDR1 SEHNR and CDR2 FQNEAQ (reference sequence). This CDR3 region has 14 residues. CDR3: CASSPNRGVAGYTF. The CDR3 DNA reads TGTGCCAGCAGCCCGAACAGGGGGGTCGCTGGCTACACCTTC. Full variable domain (outside the CDR3, taken from reference TRBV7-9 and TRBJ1-2): DTGVSQNPRHKITKRGQNVTFRCDPISEHNRLYWYRQTLGQGPEFLTYFQNEAQLEKSRLLSDRFSAERPKGSFSTLEIQRTEQGDSAMYLCASSPNRGVAGYTFGSGTRLTVV.

This clone was seen once. The chain recombines TRBV28 with TRBJ2-3; 7 bases line up with TRBD1. V was pared by 5 bases and J by 2 bases, with 10 bases of the junction left unmatched. Germline CDR1 reads MDHEN; CDR2 reads SYDVKM. This CDR3 spans 16 amino acids. Written as DNA, the CDR3 is TGTGCCAGCAGTCGACCTCAGGGGGTGCCCACAGATACGCAGTATTTT. Residues: CASSRPQGVPTDTQYF.

This sequence joins TRBV7-9 and TRBJ2-7; D is ambiguous. This CDR3 region has 11 residues. Germline CDR1 reads SEHNR; CDR2 reads FQNEAQ (reference sequence). V was trimmed by 5 bases and J by 4 bases, leaving 6 bases between them. The CDR3 loop reads CASSLNYEQYF. The CDR3 DNA follows: TGTGCCAGCAGCCTCAATTACGAGCAGTACTTC.

V is TRBV19 and J is TRBJ2-2, with 10 bases fitting TRBD2. The CDR3 is made up of 16 amino acids. The junction had 6 bases not matched to a gene; V was cut back by 6 bases and J by 2 bases. CDR1 and CDR2 from the germline V gene are LNHDA and SQIVND (reference sequence). Here the CDR3 DNA reads TGTGCCAGTAGCCGCTGGACTAGCGGAAACACCGGGGAGCTGTTTTTT. Protein sequence: CASSRWTSGNTGELFF.

The CDR3 reads CASSVLVYGYTF. CDR3 in DNA: TGTGCCAGCAGTGTCTTGGTATATGGCTACACCTTC. This chain connects TRBV2 to TRBJ1-2; D uncertain. The CDR3 covers 12 residues. Germline V gives CDR1 SNHLY, CDR2 FYNNEI. V was clipped by 4 bases and J by 5 bases, with 8 bases between them.

Concerning this clone: The sample has other DNA sequences that encode this CDR3 too. V gene TRBV19 combines with J gene TRBJ2-5; 12 nucleotides line up with TRBD2. CDR1 and CDR2 from the germline V gene are LNHDA and SQIVND (reference sequence). V gave up 1 base and J gave up 5 bases; unmatched junction bases: 11. CDR3 length: 18 residues. The CDR3 spells CASSIAGLAGGPGETQYF. The CDR3, as DNA: TGTGCCAGTAGTATAGCGGGTCTAGCGGGAGGGCCAGGGGAGACCCAGTACTTC.

V gene TRBV6-5 combines with J gene TRBJ2-3, with D tentatively TRBD1 (5 bases). V was pared by 6 bases and J by 4 bases, with 14 bases between. Germline V gives CDR1 MNHEY, CDR2 SVGAGI. The CDR3 length is 14 residues. The CDR3 DNA follows: TGTGCCAGCAGACGGACACGGTGGGCAGATACGCAGTATTTT. This sequence encodes CASRRTRWADTQYF.

The chain carries TRBV7-6 and TRBJ2-7; TRBD1 agrees at 8 bases. V dropped 3 bases and J dropped 4; count of bases not matched to a gene: 8. This CDR3 has 15 amino acids. Germline V gene data show CDR1 as SGHVS and CDR2 as FNYEAQ. CDR3 coding DNA: TGTGCCAGCAGCTTCGGCCGACAGGGGAGGTACGAGCAGTACTTC. Amino acid sequence: CASSFGRQGRYEQYF.

This chain joins TRBV2 and TRBJ2-7, with 8 positions matching TRBD1. Germline assignment: CDR1 SNHLY and CDR2 FYNNEI. V gave up 4 bases and J gave up 6 bases; unmatched junction bases: 11. This CDR3 region has 15 residues. CDR3 residues: CASSATSAGGIEQYV. The DNA of the CDR3 is TGTGCCAGCAGTGCCACCTCCGCAGGGGGCATCGAGCAGTACGTC.

The chain carries TRBV6-1 and TRBJ2-3, with TRBD1 matching over 9 bases. CDR3 length: 15 amino acids. Per the germline V gene, CDR1 is MNHNS and CDR2 is SASEGT. V shed 4 bases and J 3 bases; nucleotides not matched to a gene: 5. The CDR3 region is CASSVDRGETDTQYF. CDR3 nucleotide sequence: TGTGCCAGCAGTGTGGACAGGGGCGAGACAGATACGCAGTATTTT.

CDR3 protein: CSVGQGAGETQYF. CDR3 sequence (DNA): TGCAGCGTTGGACAGGGGGCAGGTGAGACCCAGTACTTC. The genes are TRBV29-1 and TRBJ2-5; TRBD1 matches at 10 bases. V shed 4 bases and J 5 bases; nucleotides not matched to a gene: 4. The CDR3 is made up of 13 amino acids. CDR1 is SQVTM and CDR2 is ANQGSEA in the germline V gene.

The chain employs TRBV28 and TRBJ1-5; no reliable D call. In germline, CDR1 is MDHEN, CDR2 SYDVKM. This CDR3 is 17 amino acids long. V was shortened by 1 base and J by 4 bases, with 17 bases between the two germline ends. CDR3 in amino acids: CASSLSLWEGRNQPQHF. The CDR3 DNA follows: TGTGCCAGCAGTTTATCCCTCTGGGAAGGCAGGAATCAGCCCCAGCATTTT.

The chain joins TRBV13 to TRBJ2-1; 14 bases match TRBD2. CDR1 is PRHDT, CDR2 FYEKMQ, per germline (reference sequence). The CDR3 length is 17 residues. With 2 bases clipped from V and 6 bases from J, the junction kept 6 bases outside the gene matches. This chain's CDR3 is CASSLTSGLAGVNEQFF. CDR3 DNA: TGTGCCAGCAGCTTAACTTCGGGACTAGCGGGAGTCAATGAGCAGTTCTTC.

The J gene is TRBJ1-5, the V gene TRBV6-6, with TRBD1 as a possible D gene (5 bases). The CDR3 loop spans 16 amino acids. CDR1 is MNHNY and CDR2 is SVGAGI in the germline V gene (reference sequence). V was cut by 5 bases and J by 0 bases, with 14 bases left in between. CDR3 amino acids: CASSARGDYSNQPQHF. CDR3 bases: TGTGCCAGCAGTGCCCGCGGGGACTATAGCAATCAGCCCCAGCATTTT.

V usage is TRBV9 and J usage is TRBJ2-3, with D possibly TRBD2 on 6 matching bases. Germline values: CDR1 SGDLS, CDR2 YYNGEE. CDR3 length equals 17 residues. Trimming stripped 0 bases from V and 4 bases from J, with 18 bases between. The CDR3: CASSVDGGRDFSDTQYF. In nucleotides, the CDR3 is TGTGCCAGCAGCGTAGATGGCGGCCGGGACTTTTCAGATACGCAGTATTTT.

This clone was detected only a few times. The gene calls are TRBV11-2 and TRBJ2-1, with 8 bases lining up with TRBD2. V gave up 5 bases and J gave up 1 base; unmatched junction bases: 4. The CDR3 is 15 amino acids. Germline CDR1 reads SGHAT; CDR2 reads FQNNGV. As DNA, the CDR3 is TGTGCCAGCAGCAGCGGGAGTGCGTCCTACAATGAGCAGTTCTTC. Translated, it gives CASSSGSASYNEQFF.

This chain uses TRBV10-3 with TRBJ2-7; possibly TRBD1 or TRBD2 for D (6 bases each). The CDR3 loop spans 17 amino acids. V was shortened by 1 base and J by 0 bases, with 16 bases between the two germline ends. Germline loops: CDR1 ENHRY, CDR2 SYGVKD. CDR3 in amino acids: CAISEFGGGTGSYEQYV. The CDR3 nucleotides read TGTGCCATCAGTGAGTTTGGAGGGGGAACGGGCTCCTACGAGCAGTACGTC.

The chain carries TRBV27 and TRBJ1-4; 7 bases map to TRBD1. V lost 6 bases to trimming and J lost 8 bases; unmatched junction nucleotides: 15. The CDR3 contains 16 residues. Germline assignment: CDR1 MNHEY and CDR2 SMNVEV (reference sequence). CDR3 sequence reads: CASRFLTGALAEKLFF. DNA of the CDR3: TGTGCCAGCAGATTCCTTACAGGGGCCTTGGCGGAAAAACTGTTTTTT.